This is a list of T cell receptor beta chains from one sample in a study of blood T cell repertoires in COVID-19. Measured with immunoSEQ multiplex PCR; TCRdb has only the in-frame clones, and not every one. The sample has 150,000 or so clones; about 85% are singletons. Input material: PBMCs or T cells enriched from blood (not recorded which). The source is a woman in her thirties or forties who had been exposed to COVID-19. Each CDR3 is given with its conserved first and last residue. Fields, in order: J gene, clone size, D gene, V gene, CDR3 protein, CDR3 DNA. The D gene is left open where the match is weak. Size values are once, few and many counts, or a class for expanded clones, and some rows have none.

>TRBJ2-7|.|.|TRBV12-5
CASGLSFGYEQYF
TGTGCTAGTGGTTTGAGTTTCGGGTACGAGCAGTACTTC
>TRBJ1-2|few|TRBD1|TRBV28
CASSFDRESSGYTF
TGTGCCAGCAGTTTTGACAGGGAATCTAGTGGCTACACCTTC
>TRBJ2-5|.|.|TRBV5-4
CASSLERAPETQYF
TGTGCCAGCAGCTTGGAGAGGGCCCCAGAGACCCAGTACTTC
>TRBJ2-5|.|TRBD2|TRBV4-1
CASSQSGGQETQYF
TGCGCCAGCAGCCAATCGGGGGGGCAGGAGACCCAGTACTTC
>TRBJ1-5|.|.|TRBV28
CATNAPSGGNQPQHF
TGTGCCACCAACGCACCTTCCGGGGGCAATCAGCCCCAGCATTTT
>TRBJ2-7|.|.|TRBV20-1
CSASHDTRNEQYF
TGCAGTGCTAGTCATGACACCAGGAACGAGCAGTACTTC
>TRBJ2-2|few|TRBD2|TRBV6-2/TRBV6-3
CASSSGRDTGELFF
TGTGCCAGCAGTAGCGGGAGGGACACCGGGGAGCTGTTTTTT
>TRBJ1-1|.|TRBD1|TRBV6-1
CASSDRGLTEAFF
TGTGCCAGCAGTGACAGGGGGCTTACTGAAGCTTTCTTT
>TRBJ2-5|.|.|TRBV2
CASSGRQETQYF
TGTGCCAGCAGTGGGAGACAAGAGACCCAGTACTTC
>TRBJ1-2|.|TRBD1|TRBV4-1
CASSQGTGDGYTF
TGCGCCAGCAGCCAAGGGACAGGGGACGGCTACACCTTC
>TRBJ1-2|.|.|TRBV12-3/TRBV12-4
CASSFKAAYGYTF
TGTGCCAGCAGTTTTAAGGCAGCGTATGGCTACACCTTC
>TRBJ1-3|.|.|TRBV14
CASSQDGLIGYF
TGTGCCAGCAGCCAAGATGGTTTGATCGGATATTTT
>TRBJ2-2|.|.|TRBV25-1
CASKDSYTGELFF
TGTGCCAGCAAAGACAGCTACACCGGGGAGCTGTTTTTT
>TRBJ1-4|.|.|TRBV28
CASSPLPGSEEKLFF
TGTGCCAGCAGTCCACTCCCGGGGAGTGAGGAAAAACTGTTTTTT
>TRBJ1-2|few|TRBD1|TRBV7-2
CASSQDRGHYGYTF
TGTGCCAGCAGCCAAGACAGGGGTCACTATGGCTACACCTTC
>TRBJ2-7|.|TRBD1|TRBV10-3
CAISEGTGGANF
TGTGCCATCAGTGAGGGGACAGGGGGCGCGAACTTC
>TRBJ1-4|.|.|TRBV5-1
CASSLKPDEKLFF
TGCGCCAGCAGCTTGAAACCAGATGAAAAACTGTTTTTT
>TRBJ2-7|.|.|TRBV11-2
CASSHGSSYEQYF
TGTGCCAGCAGCCACGGGAGCTCCTACGAGCAGTACTTC
>TRBJ1-2|.|.|TRBV12-3/TRBV12-4
CASSLGSHYGYTF
TGTGCCAGCAGCCTCGGTTCACACTATGGCTACACCTTC
>TRBJ1-2|.|.|TRBV5-1
CASSLGTQWGYTF
TGCGCCAGCAGCTTGGGGACTCAATGGGGCTACACCTTC
>TRBJ1-3|.|TRBD1|TRBV7-9
CASSPTTGTGNTIYF
TGTGCCAGCAGCCCCACGACAGGGACTGGAAACACCATATATTTT
>TRBJ2-5|.|TRBD1|TRBV28
CASSRNPGQGRDWPQETQYF
TGTGCCAGCAGCCGGAACCCGGGACAGGGACGGGACTGGCCCCAAGAGACCCAGTACTTC
>TRBJ1-1|.|TRBD1|TRBV6-6
CASSYRDRGTEAFF
TGTGCCAGCAGTTACCGGGACAGGGGAACTGAAGCTTTCTTT
>TRBJ2-3|.|.|TRBV4-1
CASSQESRAPDTQYF
TGCGCCAGCAGCCAAGAATCCAGGGCCCCAGATACGCAGTATTTT
>TRBJ1-1|.|TRBD1|TRBV4-1
CASSQVNRGRTEAFF
TGCGCCAGCAGCCAAGTTAACAGGGGGCGAACTGAAGCTTTCTTT
>TRBJ2-7|few|TRBD2|TRBV5-6
CASSLLAGGSYEQYF
TGTGCCAGCAGCCTACTAGCGGGAGGGTCCTACGAGCAGTACTTC
>TRBJ1-4|.|.|TRBV7-2
CASSPFGRAFLNEKLFF
TGTGCCAGCAGCCCGTTCGGCAGGGCTTTCCTTAATGAAAAACTGTTTTTT
>TRBJ2-1|.|TRBD1|TRBV7-3
CASSLNRGQGEQFF
TGTGCCAGCAGCTTAAATCGGGGACAGGGTGAGCAGTTCTTC
>TRBJ1-2|.|TRBD1|TRBV19
CASSILPPRDSKSYTF
TGTGCCAGTAGTATTCTTCCCCCTCGGGACAGTAAGAGCTACACCTTC
>TRBJ2-7|.|.|TRBV11-2
CASSLDLPTYEQYF
TGTGCCAGCAGCTTAGATCTGCCTACCTACGAGCAGTACTTC
>TRBJ2-5|once|.|TRBV11-2
CASSLGDSRTQYF
TGTGCCAGCAGCTTAGGGGACTCCCGGACCCAGTACTTC
>TRBJ1-3|.|.|TRBV19
CASSPTVSGNTIYF
TGTGCCAGTAGTCCCACTGTTTCTGGAAACACCATATATTTT
>TRBJ2-1|once|.|TRBV20-1
CSASLMRSGFYNEQFF
TGCAGTGCTAGTCTAATGCGGTCCGGGTTCTACAATGAGCAGTTCTTC
>TRBJ1-1|.|.|TRBV25-1
CASRSLGRLTEAFF
TGTGCCAGCAGAAGTCTAGGGAGACTCACTGAAGCTTTCTTT
>TRBJ2-3|.|TRBD2|TRBV5-6
CASSRTSGGHTDTQYF
TGTGCCAGCAGCCGGACTAGCGGGGGCCACACAGATACGCAGTATTTT
>TRBJ1-2|.|TRBD1|TRBV4-1
CASSQARAGDRVGYTF
TGCGCCAGCAGCCAAGCTAGGGCCGGGGACAGGGTGGGCTACACCTTC
>TRBJ2-1|once|.|TRBV3-1/TRBV3-2
CASSPFASVGEQFF
TGTGCCAGCAGCCCCTTCGCCTCGGTCGGTGAGCAGTTCTTC
>TRBJ2-5|.|.|TRBV7-6
CASSLTGQGGETQYF
TGTGCCAGCAGCTTAACAGGCCAGGGTGGGGAGACCCAGTACTTC
>TRBJ1-1|many|.|TRBV6-2/TRBV6-3
CASSYTPGGWTEAFF
TGTGCCAGCAGTTACACCCCGGGGGGTTGGACTGAAGCTTTCTTT
>TRBJ1-2|.|TRBD1|TRBV18
CASSRGQGAYGYTF
TGTGCCAGCTCACGGGGACAGGGGGCTTATGGCTACACCTTC
>TRBJ1-5|.|TRBD1|TRBV6-6
CASSLEGQGNQPQHF
TGTGCCAGCAGCCTCGAGGGACAGGGCAATCAGCCCCAGCATTTT
>TRBJ2-7|.|.|TRBV6-5
CASTDRYEQYF
TGTGCCAGCACAGACAGATACGAGCAGTACTTC
>TRBJ2-5|.|.|TRBV7-2
CASSLGSTSQETQYF
TGTGCCAGCAGCTTAGGGTCGACTAGCCAAGAGACCCAGTACTTC